This is a list of T cell receptor beta chains from one sample in a study of shared clonotypes between healthy human individuals. The protocol was immunoSEQ multiplex PCR, while the TCRdb copy is restricted to in-frame clones and leaves out a portion. The sample includes about 2 million clones, 90% to 95% seen only once; the top ten take under 0.15%. Sequenced sample: naive CD4+ T cells sorted from blood. All receptors derive from a man aged 18 to 35 in good health. Each CDR3 is given with its conserved first and last residue. D genes are given only for firm matches. Clone sizes are given selectively: once, few, many, or a class where the clone is expanded.

d_call: NA
clone_size: NA
j_call: TRBJ2-5
v_call: TRBV4-3
cdr3_aa: CASSLGTLYQETQYF
cdr3_nt: TGCGCCAGCAGCCTTGGAACTTTGTACCAAGAGACCCAGTACTTC

d_call: NA
clone_size: few
j_call: TRBJ1-2
v_call: TRBV11-2
cdr3_aa: CASRNNGGYGYTF
cdr3_nt: TGTGCCAGCAGAAACAACGGGGGCTATGGCTACACCTTC

d_call: NA
clone_size: NA
j_call: TRBJ1-2
v_call: TRBV2
cdr3_aa: CASSAVGVGNNYGYTF
cdr3_nt: TGTGCCAGCAGTGCCGTGGGGGTAGGGAACAACTATGGCTACACCTTC

d_call: NA
clone_size: NA
j_call: TRBJ2-1
v_call: TRBV30
cdr3_aa: CAGSEGSLSNEQFF
cdr3_nt: TGTGCCGGATCAGAAGGATCCCTATCCAATGAGCAGTTCTTC

d_call: NA
clone_size: NA
j_call: TRBJ2-7
v_call: TRBV9
cdr3_aa: CASSPAYVGLGAYEQYF
cdr3_nt: TGTGCCAGCTCACCAGCTTACGTAGGGTTAGGGGCCTACGAGCAGTACTTC

d_call: TRBD1
clone_size: NA
j_call: TRBJ1-6
v_call: TRBV11-2
cdr3_aa: CASSLDGAGGLYSPLHF
cdr3_nt: TGTGCCAGCAGCTTAGACGGGGCAGGGGGCTTGTATTCACCCCTCCACTTT

d_call: TRBD1
clone_size: NA
j_call: TRBJ1-2
v_call: TRBV6-4
cdr3_aa: CASSAGQASHGYTF
cdr3_nt: TGTGCCAGCAGTGCAGGACAGGCTTCTCATGGCTACACCTTC

d_call: NA
clone_size: NA
j_call: TRBJ2-7
v_call: TRBV5-1
cdr3_aa: CASSLGGTSSYEQYF
cdr3_nt: TGCGCCAGCAGCCTAGGGGGGACAAGCTCCTACGAGCAGTACTTC

d_call: TRBD1
clone_size: NA
j_call: TRBJ1-5
v_call: TRBV28
cdr3_aa: CASSWTGFNQPQHF
cdr3_nt: TGTGCCAGCAGTTGGACAGGCTTCAATCAGCCCCAGCATTTT

d_call: TRBD1
clone_size: NA
j_call: TRBJ2-7
v_call: TRBV30
cdr3_aa: CAWSAGQGAREQYF
cdr3_nt: TGTGCCTGGAGTGCGGGACAGGGGGCGAGGGAGCAGTACTTC

d_call: NA
clone_size: NA
j_call: TRBJ2-1
v_call: TRBV9
cdr3_aa: CASSPMVREHEQFF
cdr3_nt: TGTGCCAGCAGCCCAATGGTTAGGGAGCATGAGCAGTTCTTC

d_call: NA
clone_size: NA
j_call: TRBJ2-7
v_call: TRBV27
cdr3_aa: CASSSLGVGEQYF
cdr3_nt: TGTGCCAGCAGTTCCTTGGGGGTTGGGGAGCAGTACTTC

d_call: NA
clone_size: NA
j_call: TRBJ1-1
v_call: TRBV10-2
cdr3_aa: CASSEPGTGNTEAFF
cdr3_nt: TGCGCCAGCAGTGAGCCAGGGACGGGGAACACTGAAGCTTTCTTT

d_call: NA
clone_size: NA
j_call: TRBJ2-1
v_call: TRBV19
cdr3_aa: CASSRTGSYNEQFF
cdr3_nt: TGTGCCAGTAGTAGGACTGGCTCCTACAATGAGCAGTTCTTC

d_call: NA
clone_size: NA
j_call: TRBJ2-1
v_call: TRBV29-1
cdr3_aa: CSSRDGPEQFF
cdr3_nt: TGCAGCTCTCGAGATGGGCCGGAGCAGTTCTTC

d_call: TRBD1
clone_size: NA
j_call: TRBJ2-5
v_call: TRBV2
cdr3_aa: CASSAGTGVFETQYF
cdr3_nt: TGTGCCAGCAGTGCCGGGACAGGGGTATTTGAGACCCAGTACTTC

d_call: TRBD1
clone_size: NA
j_call: TRBJ2-2
v_call: TRBV6-6
cdr3_aa: CASSFDRGANTGELFF
cdr3_nt: TGTGCCAGCAGTTTCGACAGGGGCGCGAACACCGGGGAGCTGTTTTTT

d_call: NA
clone_size: NA
j_call: TRBJ2-1
v_call: TRBV5-1
cdr3_aa: CASSLEVGGLNNEQFF
cdr3_nt: TGCGCCAGCAGCTTGGAAGTGGGCGGGTTGAACAATGAGCAGTTCTTC

d_call: TRBD1
clone_size: NA
j_call: TRBJ1-1
v_call: TRBV18
cdr3_aa: CASSLGQGSEAFF
cdr3_nt: TGTGCCAGCTCTCTGGGACAGGGCTCTGAAGCTTTCTTT

d_call: NA
clone_size: NA
j_call: TRBJ1-5
v_call: TRBV9
cdr3_aa: CASSVDGDSNQPQHF
cdr3_nt: TGTGCCAGCAGCGTAGACGGGGATAGCAATCAGCCCCAGCATTTT

d_call: TRBD1
clone_size: once
j_call: TRBJ2-7
v_call: TRBV5-1
cdr3_aa: CASSSQGDEQYF
cdr3_nt: TGCGCCAGCAGCTCGCAGGGGGACGAGCAGTACTTC

d_call: TRBD1
clone_size: NA
j_call: TRBJ1-2
v_call: TRBV27
cdr3_aa: CASSSETGWRSGYTF
cdr3_nt: TGTGCCAGCAGTTCAGAGACAGGGTGGAGGTCTGGCTACACCTTC

d_call: NA
clone_size: NA
j_call: TRBJ2-1
v_call: TRBV18
cdr3_aa: CASSPFVGGEQFF
cdr3_nt: TGTGCCAGCTCACCATTTGTGGGAGGCGAGCAGTTCTTC

d_call: TRBD1
clone_size: NA
j_call: TRBJ2-7
v_call: TRBV27
cdr3_aa: CASSLSGTGLKYEQYF
cdr3_nt: TGTGCCAGCAGTCTATCCGGGACAGGTTTGAAATACGAGCAGTACTTC

d_call: NA
clone_size: NA
j_call: TRBJ2-7
v_call: TRBV5-1
cdr3_aa: CASSLQFTGPYEQYF
cdr3_nt: TGCGCCAGCAGCCTGCAATTCACAGGCCCCTACGAGCAGTACTTC

d_call: TRBD2
clone_size: NA
j_call: TRBJ2-5
v_call: TRBV18
cdr3_aa: CASSPVAGAGQETQYF
cdr3_nt: TGTGCCAGCTCCCCTGTAGCGGGCGCGGGGCAAGAGACCCAGTACTTC

d_call: NA
clone_size: once
j_call: TRBJ1-2
v_call: TRBV10-3
cdr3_aa: CAISRSIGDAYGYTF
cdr3_nt: TGTGCCATCAGTCGCAGTATAGGGGACGCCTATGGCTACACCTTC

d_call: NA
clone_size: NA
j_call: TRBJ2-1
v_call: TRBV7-6
cdr3_aa: CASSYTGLLRNEQFF
cdr3_nt: TGTGCCAGCAGCTATACGGGACTCCTCCGCAATGAGCAGTTCTTC

d_call: NA
clone_size: NA
j_call: TRBJ2-5
v_call: TRBV9
cdr3_aa: CASSVLPDNPQETQYF
cdr3_nt: TGTGCCAGCAGCGTACTTCCGGACAACCCCCAAGAGACCCAGTACTTC

d_call: NA
clone_size: NA
j_call: TRBJ2-5
v_call: TRBV6-1
cdr3_aa: CASSENVALRETQYF
cdr3_nt: TGTGCCAGCAGTGAGAACGTGGCCCTCCGGGAGACCCAGTACTTC

d_call: NA
clone_size: NA
j_call: TRBJ2-5
v_call: TRBV10-3
cdr3_aa: CAISPGLDYRETQYF
cdr3_nt: TGTGCCATCAGTCCCGGGCTGGATTACCGAGAGACCCAGTACTTC